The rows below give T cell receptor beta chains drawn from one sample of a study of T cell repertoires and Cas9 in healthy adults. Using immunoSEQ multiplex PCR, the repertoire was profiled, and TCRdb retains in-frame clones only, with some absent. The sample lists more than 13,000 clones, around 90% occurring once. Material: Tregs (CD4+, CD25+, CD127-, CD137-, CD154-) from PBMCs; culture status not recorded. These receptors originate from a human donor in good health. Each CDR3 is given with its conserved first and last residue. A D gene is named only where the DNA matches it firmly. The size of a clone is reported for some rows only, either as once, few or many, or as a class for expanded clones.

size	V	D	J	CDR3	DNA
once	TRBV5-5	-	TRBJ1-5	CASSLEGGPGNQPQHF	TGTGCCAGCAGCTTGGAGGGGGGGCCCGGGAATCAGCCCCAGCATTTT
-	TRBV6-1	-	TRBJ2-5	CASRSLPLPQETQYF	TGTGCCAGCAGGAGTCTCCCGTTGCCCCAAGAGACCCAGTACTTC
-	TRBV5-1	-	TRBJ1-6	CASRVGERDSPLHF	TGCGCCAGCAGGGTGGGGGAAAGGGACTCACCCCTCCACTTT
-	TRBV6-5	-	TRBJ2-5	CASRPGGGTQYF	TGTGCCAGCAGGCCCGGAGGTGGGACCCAGTACTTC
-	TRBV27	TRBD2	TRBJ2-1	CASSRGLGSGGNNEQFF	TGTGCCAGCAGTAGGGGCCTGGGTAGCGGGGGAAACAATGAGCAGTTCTTC
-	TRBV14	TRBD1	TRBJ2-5	CASSQAGRGHQMYQETQYF	TGTGCCAGCAGCCAAGCGGGCAGGGGGCATCAGATGTACCAAGAGACCCAGTACTTC
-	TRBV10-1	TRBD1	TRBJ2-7	CASGTGSNEQYF	TGCGCCAGCGGGACAGGGTCCAACGAGCAGTACTTC
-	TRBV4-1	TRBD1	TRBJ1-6	CASREGQGRNSPLHF	TGCGCCAGCAGAGAGGGACAGGGGAGAAATTCACCCCTCCACTTT
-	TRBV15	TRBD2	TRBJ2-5	CATSRGFAGGQETQYF	TGTGCCACCAGCAGAGGTTTTGCGGGGGGGCAAGAGACCCAGTACTTC
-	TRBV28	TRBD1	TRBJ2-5	CASSAGTGGPIEETQYF	TGTGCCAGCAGCGCCGGGACAGGGGGGCCGATCGAAGAGACCCAGTACTTC
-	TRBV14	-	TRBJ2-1	CASSQVRGGGASNEQFF	TGTGCCAGCAGCCAAGTGCGAGGGGGAGGGGCAAGCAATGAGCAGTTCTTC
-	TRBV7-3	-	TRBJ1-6	CASSLFGGNSPLHF	TGTGCCAGCAGCTTATTCGGGGGAAATTCACCCCTCCACTTT
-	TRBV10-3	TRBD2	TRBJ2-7	CAISPASGGYEQYF	TGTGCCATCAGCCCCGCTAGCGGGGGGTACGAGCAGTACTTC
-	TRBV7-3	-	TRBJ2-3	CASSRSGSDTQYF	TGTGCCAGCAGCCGTTCGGGGTCAGATACGCAGTATTTT
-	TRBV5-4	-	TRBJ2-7	CASSLGGSGPAYEQYF	TGTGCCAGCAGCTTGGGGGGGTCGGGGCCAGCCTACGAGCAGTACTTC
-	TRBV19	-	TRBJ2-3	CASSITDTQYF	TGTGCCAGTAGCATCACAGATACGCAGTATTTT
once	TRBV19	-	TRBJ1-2	CASSVSGPLLRHYGYTF	TGTGCCAGTAGTGTGTCGGGACCCTTGCTTAGACACTATGGCTACACCTTC
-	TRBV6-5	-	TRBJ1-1	CASSYSVRDTEAFF	TGTGCCAGCAGTTACTCCGTCAGGGACACTGAAGCTTTCTTT
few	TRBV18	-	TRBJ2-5	CASSPVLSPLTQYF	TGTGCCAGCTCACCAGTCCTGTCCCCCTTGACCCAGTACTTC
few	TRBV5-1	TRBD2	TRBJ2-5	CASSLNSGAGETQYF	TGCGCCAGCAGCTTAAATAGCGGGGCGGGGGAGACCCAGTACTTC
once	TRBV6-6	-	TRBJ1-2	CASSYSLRNGYTF	TGTGCCAGCAGTTACTCCTTGAGAAATGGCTACACCTTC
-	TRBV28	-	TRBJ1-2	CASSFGYYGYTF	TGTGCCAGCAGTTTTGGGTATTACGGCTACACCTTC
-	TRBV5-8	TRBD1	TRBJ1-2	CASTPMKRTGASVRGYTF	TGTGCCAGCACCCCGATGAAGAGGACAGGGGCTTCGGTGAGAGGCTACACCTTC
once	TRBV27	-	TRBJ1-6	CASRADSPSYNSPLHF	TGTGCCAGCAGGGCCGACAGTCCCTCCTATAATTCACCCCTCCACTTT
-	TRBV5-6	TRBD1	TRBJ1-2	CASSVAGGDYGYTF	TGTGCCAGCAGCGTAGCAGGGGGCGACTATGGCTACACCTTC
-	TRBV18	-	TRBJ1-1	CASSLASVTFF	TGTGCCAGCTCTTTAGCGAGTGTAACTTTCTTT
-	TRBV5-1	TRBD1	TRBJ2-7	CASSLRTGYEQYF	TGCGCCAGCAGCTTGCGGACAGGCTACGAGCAGTACTTC
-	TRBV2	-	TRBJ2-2	CASSEIEPGLTGELFF	TGTGCCAGCAGTGAAATAGAGCCAGGGCTGACCGGGGAGCTGTTTTTT
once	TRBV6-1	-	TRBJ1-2	CASSEDPWVYGYTF	TGTGCCAGCAGTGAAGACCCTTGGGTGTATGGCTACACCTTC
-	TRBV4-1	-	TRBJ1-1	CASSQDGRHLMNTEAFF	TGCGCCAGCAGCCAAGATGGGCGACACTTAATGAACACTGAAGCTTTCTTT
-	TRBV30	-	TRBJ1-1	CACSAGYNTEAFF	TGTGCCTGTTCGGCAGGGTATAACACTGAAGCTTTCTTT
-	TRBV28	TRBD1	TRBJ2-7	CASSNPLGQGRPF	TGTGCCAGCAGTAACCCTCTGGGACAGGGGCGACCCTTC
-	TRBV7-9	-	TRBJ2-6	CASSLGRLGANVLTF	TGTGCCAGCAGCTTAGGCCGGTTAGGGGCCAACGTCCTGACTTTC
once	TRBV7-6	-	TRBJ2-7	CASSLGQPYEQYF	TGTGCCAGCAGCTTAGGGCAGCCCTACGAGCAGTACTTC
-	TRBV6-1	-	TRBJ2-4	CASSDPRSGNIQYF	TGTGCCAGCAGTGACCCGCGCTCTGGAAACATTCAGTACTTC
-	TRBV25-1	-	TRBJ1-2	CASSESSTGRGYTF	TGCGCCAGCAGTGAATCCTCGACAGGTCGAGGCTACACCTTC
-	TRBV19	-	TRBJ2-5	CASSKWGTEQTQYF	TGTGCCAGTAGTAAATGGGGAACGGAACAGACCCAGTACTTC
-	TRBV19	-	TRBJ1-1	CATNPSVRKAEAFF	TGTGCCACCAACCCTAGCGTTCGAAAAGCTGAAGCTTTCTTT
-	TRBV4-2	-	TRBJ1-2	CASSQVGSNYGYTF	TGTGCCAGCAGCCAAGTGGGCAGTAACTATGGCTACACCTTC
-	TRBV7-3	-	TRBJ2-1	CASSSSGLNNEQFF	TGTGCCAGCAGCTCCTCGGGACTGAACAATGAGCAGTTCTTC
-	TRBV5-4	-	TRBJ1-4	CASSLRRGSGEKLFF	TGTGCCAGCAGCTTGCGCCGCGGGAGTGGTGAAAAACTGTTTTTT
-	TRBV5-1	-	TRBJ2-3	CASSSHTDTQYF	TGCGCCAGCAGCTCCCACACAGATACGCAGTATTTT
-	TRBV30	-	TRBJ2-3	CAWTSFASTDTQYF	TGTGCCTGGACTAGTTTCGCTAGCACAGATACGCAGTATTTT
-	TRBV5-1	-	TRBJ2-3	CASSLGSSDTQYF	TGCGCCAGCAGCCTTGGGTCCTCGGATACGCAGTATTTT
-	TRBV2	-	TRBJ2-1	CASSDLAGGRRNEQFF	TGTGCCAGCAGTGATCTCGCAGGAGGGCGGAGGAATGAGCAGTTCTTC
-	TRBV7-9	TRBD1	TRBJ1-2	CASSTGQGAQTTGYTF	TGTGCCAGCAGCACCGGACAGGGGGCGCAGACCACCGGCTACACCTTC
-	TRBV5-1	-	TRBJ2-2	CASSANTGELFF	TGCGCCAGCAGCGCGAACACCGGGGAGCTGTTTTTT
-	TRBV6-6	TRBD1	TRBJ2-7	CASSPTGDYEQYF	TGTGCCAGCAGTCCAACAGGGGACTACGAGCAGTACTTC
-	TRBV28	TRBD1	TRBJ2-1	CASSSLTGGVFKSSYNEQFF	TGTGCCAGCAGTTCCTTGACAGGGGGCGTCTTTAAGAGCTCCTACAATGAGCAGTTCTTC
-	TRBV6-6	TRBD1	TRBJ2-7	CASKQQGFTYEQYF	TGTGCCAGCAAGCAACAGGGGTTCACCTACGAGCAGTACTTC
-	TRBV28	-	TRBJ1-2	CASREQALYGYTF	TGTGCCAGCAGGGAACAGGCGTTGTATGGCTACACCTTC
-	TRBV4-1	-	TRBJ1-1	CASRGLLRNTEAFF	TGCGCCAGCCGCGGACTGTTACGGAACACTGAAGCTTTCTTT
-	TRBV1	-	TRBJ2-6	CTSRTTAQSRANVLTF	TGCACCAGCAGAACAACGGCACAAAGTCGGGCCAACGTCCTGACTTTC
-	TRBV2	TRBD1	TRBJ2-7	CASNGQGAKYYEQYF	TGTGCCAGCAACGGACAGGGGGCGAAGTACTACGAGCAGTACTTC
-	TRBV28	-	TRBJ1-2	CASRGNFYGYTF	TGTGCCAGTAGGGGGAATTTCTATGGCTACACCTTC
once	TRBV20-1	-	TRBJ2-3	CSARVTDTQYF	TGCAGTGCTAGAGTAACAGATACGCAGTATTTT
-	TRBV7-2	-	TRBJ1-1	CASSLVPGEAFF	TGTGCCAGCAGCTTAGTTCCGGGTGAAGCTTTCTTT
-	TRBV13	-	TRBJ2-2	CASSHTRGPGAGELFF	TGTGCCAGCAGCCATACGAGGGGACCCGGGGCCGGGGAGCTGTTTTTT
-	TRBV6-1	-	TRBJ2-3	CASSPILRVADTQYF	TGTGCCAGCAGTCCTATTCTTAGGGTGGCAGATACGCAGTATTTT